This T cell receptor beta chain was profiled in a study of long-term antiretroviral therapy in people with HIV. With survey level as its setting, the immunoSEQ assay was v3.0. The protocol was immunoSEQ multiplex PCR, while the TCRdb copy is restricted to in-frame clones and leaves out a portion. The table lists about 20,000 clones, around 80% of them singletons. CDR3 size: 14 residues. Germline trimming cut 2 bases from V and 5 bases from J; bases unmatched to any gene: 4. The germline V gene has CDR1 KGHSH and CDR2 LQKENI. Only one count was recorded for this clone. Its antigen is as yet unknown. Study-wide results and limits: Clonotypes expanded prior to ART showed repertoire dominance at all sampled time points.

The sequence was collected from a woman aged 18-30 years with HIV. The sequenced sample was unsorted PBMCs, obtained 0.6 years after starting antiretroviral therapy. The chain carries TRBV18 and TRBJ2-7; 9 bases agree with TRBD1. The CDR3 sequence: CASSPSGQGHEQYF. As DNA, the CDR3 is TGTGCCAGCTCACCATCGGGACAGGGCCACGAGCAGTACTTC.